The following is a T cell receptor (beta chain) sequence with its context. Its antigen remains unidentified. Looked up from germline, CDR1 is SGDLS and CDR2 is YYNGEE. The CDR3 runs 13 residues. Deletions cut 1 base from V and 12 bases from J, with 13 bases between. The record originates from a study of T cells in localized non-small cell lung cancer. Study-level findings and limits: Longer overall survival was associated with a higher density of T cells in the blood. Among the top 100 tumor clones, a median approximately 62 appeared in adjacent lung. Sequencing, confined to only one tumor region, leaves heterogeneity possible.

The table came from immunoSEQ multiplex PCR; TCRdb's copy has only in-frame clones and leaves some out. The sample records tens of thousands of clones, 87% being singletons. The TCR comes from a man aged 40-75 years with stage I squamous cell lung carcinoma. The V and J genes are TRBV9 and TRBJ1-4, with D hard to call. The sample here was peripheral blood, taken before any cancer treatment. Here the CDR3 DNA reads TGTGCCAGCAGCGTACGGGCCGGAGGAGAACTGTTTTTT. It translates to CASSVRAGGELFF.